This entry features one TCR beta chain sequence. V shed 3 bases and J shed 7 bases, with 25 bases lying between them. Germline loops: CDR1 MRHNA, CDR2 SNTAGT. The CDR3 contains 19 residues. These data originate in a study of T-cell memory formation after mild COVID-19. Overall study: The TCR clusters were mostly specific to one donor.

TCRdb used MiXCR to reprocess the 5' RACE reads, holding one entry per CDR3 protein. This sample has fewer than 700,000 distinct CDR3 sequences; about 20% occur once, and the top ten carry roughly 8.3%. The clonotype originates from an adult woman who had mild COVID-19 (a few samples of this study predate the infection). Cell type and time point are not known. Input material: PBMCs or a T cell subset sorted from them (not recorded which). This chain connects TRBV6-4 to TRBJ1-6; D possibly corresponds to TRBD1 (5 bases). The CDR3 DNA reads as TGTGCCAGCAGTGATTCTGTGACAGCCGATTGCCGCGAGAATTCACCCCTCCACTTT. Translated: CASSDSVTADCRENSPLHF.